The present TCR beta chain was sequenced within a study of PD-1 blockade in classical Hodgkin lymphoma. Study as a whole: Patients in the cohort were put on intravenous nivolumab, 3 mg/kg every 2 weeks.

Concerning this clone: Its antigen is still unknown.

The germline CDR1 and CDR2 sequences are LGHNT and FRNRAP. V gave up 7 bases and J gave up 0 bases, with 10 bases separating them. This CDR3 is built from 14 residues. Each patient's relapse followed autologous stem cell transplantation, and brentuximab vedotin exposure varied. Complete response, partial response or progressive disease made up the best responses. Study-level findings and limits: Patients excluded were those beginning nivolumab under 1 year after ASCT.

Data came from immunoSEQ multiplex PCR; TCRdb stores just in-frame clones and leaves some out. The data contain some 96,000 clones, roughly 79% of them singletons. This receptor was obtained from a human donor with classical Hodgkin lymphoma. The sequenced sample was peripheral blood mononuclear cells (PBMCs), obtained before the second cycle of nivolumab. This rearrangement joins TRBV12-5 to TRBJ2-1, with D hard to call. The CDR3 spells CASVPRSSYNEQFF. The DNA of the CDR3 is TGTGCTAGTGTTCCACGGAGCTCCTACAATGAGCAGTTCTTC.